The 5 T cell receptor beta chains below were found in one sample sequenced in a study of shared clonotypes between healthy human individuals. The data were produced by immunoSEQ multiplex PCR, yet TCRdb's version contains in-frame clones alone and is incomplete. The profile shows hundreds of thousands of clones, 72% of them singletons. Sequencing input: memory CD4+ T cells sorted from blood. The subset was: CD45RA-negative fraction. The source of these receptors is a woman under 40 in good health.

Worth noting for this clone: Distinct nucleotide sequences in the sample also encode this CDR3. CDR3 amino acids: CASSLAGGDTQYF. The CDR3 nucleotides are TGTGCCAGCAGCTTGGCCGGTGGAGATACGCAGTATTTT. The genes are TRBV5-4 and TRBJ2-3; D is uncertain. In germline, CDR1 is SGHNT, CDR2 YYREEE (reference sequence). The CDR3 totals 13 residues. V dropped 0 bases and J dropped 5 bases, with 7 bases sitting between them.

Here the CDR3 DNA reads TGTGCCAGCAGCTCGACAGGTCAGGGGACCCAGTACTTC. Its protein product is CASSSTGQGTQYF. The rearrangement joins TRBV7-8 to TRBJ2-5; maybe TRBD1 (6 bases). CDR1 and CDR2 (germline): SGHVS, FQNEAQ. This CDR3 comprises 13 residues. Deletions cut 4 bases from V and 7 bases from J, with 13 bases between.

The chain uses TRBV28 and TRBJ1-5; D uncertain. V was shortened by 5 bases and J by 3 bases, with 8 bases between the two germline ends. The CDR3 is 13 residues long. Germline lookup yields CDR1 MDHEN and CDR2 SYDVKM. CDR3 in amino acids: CASSRDFNQPQHF. CDR3 DNA: TGTGCCAGCAGTAGGGATTTCAATCAGCCCCAGCATTTT.

The chain carries TRBV5-6 and TRBJ1-2; tentatively, D is TRBD1 (5 bases). This CDR3 spans 13 amino acids. The V end was cut by 3 bases, the J end by 4 bases, with 10 bases between. Germline CDR1 is SGHDT and CDR2 is YYEEEE. Here the CDR3 reads CASSSTVVYGYTF. CDR3 DNA: TGTGCCAGCAGCTCGACAGTAGTCTATGGCTACACCTTC.

This clone turned up a few times. The CDR3 bases are TGCAGTGCTAGCAATCTCTACGAGCAGTACTTC. Translated, it gives CSASNLYEQYF. The V and J genes are TRBV20-1 and TRBJ2-5; D remains ambiguous. The J call is doubtful: the DNA matches TRBJ2-7 better. CDR1 and CDR2 from the germline V gene are DFQATT and SNEGSKA (reference sequence). The CDR3 loop spans 11 amino acids.